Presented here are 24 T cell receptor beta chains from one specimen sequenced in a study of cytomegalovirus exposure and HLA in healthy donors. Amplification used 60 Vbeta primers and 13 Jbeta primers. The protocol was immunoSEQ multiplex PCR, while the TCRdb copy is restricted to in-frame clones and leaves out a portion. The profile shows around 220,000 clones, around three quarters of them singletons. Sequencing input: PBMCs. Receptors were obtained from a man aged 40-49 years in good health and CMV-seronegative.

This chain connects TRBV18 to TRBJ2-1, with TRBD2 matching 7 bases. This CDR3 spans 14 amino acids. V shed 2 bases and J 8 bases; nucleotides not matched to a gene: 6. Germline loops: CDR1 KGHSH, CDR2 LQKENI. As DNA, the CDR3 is TGTGCCAGCTCACCAGTGAGCGGGATACATGAGCAGTTCTTC. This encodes CASSPVSGIHEQFF.

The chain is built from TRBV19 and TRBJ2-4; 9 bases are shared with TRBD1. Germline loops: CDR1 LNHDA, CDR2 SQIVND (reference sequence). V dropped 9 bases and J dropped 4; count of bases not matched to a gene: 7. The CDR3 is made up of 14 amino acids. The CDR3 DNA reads TGTGCCAGCGACCCCGGGACAGGGAAAAACATTCAGTACTTC. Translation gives CASDPGTGKNIQYF. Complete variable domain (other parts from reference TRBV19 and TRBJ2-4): DGGITQSPKYLFRKEGQNVTLSCEQNLNHDAMYWYRQDPGQGLRLIYYSQIVNDFQKGDIAEGYSVSREKKESFPLTVTSAQKNPTAFYLCASDPGTGKNIQYFGAGTRLSVL.

CDR3 protein: CASSQRGFETQYF. In DNA, the CDR3 is TGCGCCAGCAGCCAAAGGGGGTTCGAGACCCAGTACTTC. The V and J genes are TRBV4-3 and TRBJ2-5, with D possibly being TRBD1 (6 bases). Trimming removed 2 bases from V and 5 bases from J, with 9 bases in between. Germline V lookup: CDR1 LGHNA, CDR2 YSLEER. CDR3 length: 13 residues.

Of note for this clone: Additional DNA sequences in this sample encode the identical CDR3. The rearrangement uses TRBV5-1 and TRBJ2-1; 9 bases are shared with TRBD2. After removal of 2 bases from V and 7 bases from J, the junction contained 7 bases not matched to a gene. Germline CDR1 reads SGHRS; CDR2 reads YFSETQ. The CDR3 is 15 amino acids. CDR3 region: CASSLGGGARNEQFF. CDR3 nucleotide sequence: TGCGCCAGCAGCTTAGGCGGGGGGGCCAGAAATGAGCAGTTCTTC.

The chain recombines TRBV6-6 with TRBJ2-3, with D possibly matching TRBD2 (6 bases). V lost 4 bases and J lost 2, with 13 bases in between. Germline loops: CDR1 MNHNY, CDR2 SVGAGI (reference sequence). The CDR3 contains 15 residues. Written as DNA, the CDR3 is TGTGCCAGCAGTTCCCTCCGGGGGAACACAGATACGCAGTATTTT. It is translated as CASSSLRGNTDTQYF.

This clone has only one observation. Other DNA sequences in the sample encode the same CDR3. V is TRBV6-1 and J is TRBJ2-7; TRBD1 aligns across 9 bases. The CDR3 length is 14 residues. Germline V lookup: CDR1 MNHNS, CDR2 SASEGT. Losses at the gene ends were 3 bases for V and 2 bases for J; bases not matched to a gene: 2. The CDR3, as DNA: TGTGCCAGCAGTGATACAGGGGGCCCCTACGAGCAGTACTTC. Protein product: CASSDTGGPYEQYF.

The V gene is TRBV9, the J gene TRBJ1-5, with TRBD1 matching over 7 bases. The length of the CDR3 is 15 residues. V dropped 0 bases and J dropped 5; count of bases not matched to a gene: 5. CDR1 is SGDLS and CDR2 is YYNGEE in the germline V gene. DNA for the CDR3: TGTGCCAGCAGCGTAGCTGGGGACAGATATCAGCCCCAGCATTTT. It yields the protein CASSVAGDRYQPQHF.

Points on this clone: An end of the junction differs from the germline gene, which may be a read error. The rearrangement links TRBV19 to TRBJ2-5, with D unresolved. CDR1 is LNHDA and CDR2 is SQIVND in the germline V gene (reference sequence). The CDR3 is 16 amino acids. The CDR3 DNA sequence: TGTGCCAGTAGTATAGGAATAAGGCGGCCCCAAGAGGCCCAGTACTTC. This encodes CASSIGIRRPQEAQYF.

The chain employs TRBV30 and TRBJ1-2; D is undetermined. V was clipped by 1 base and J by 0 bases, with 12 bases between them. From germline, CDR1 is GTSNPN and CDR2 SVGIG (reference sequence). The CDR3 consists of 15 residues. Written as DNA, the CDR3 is TGTGCCTGGAGTGGTTTTTTAACAGCTAACTATGGCTACACCTTC. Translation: CAWSGFLTANYGYTF.

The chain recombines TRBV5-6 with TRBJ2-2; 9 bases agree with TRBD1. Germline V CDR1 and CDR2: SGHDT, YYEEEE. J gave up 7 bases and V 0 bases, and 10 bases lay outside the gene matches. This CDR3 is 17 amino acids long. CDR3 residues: CASSLATGTGWVGELFF. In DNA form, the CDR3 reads TGTGCCAGCAGCTTGGCCACCGGGACAGGGTGGGTCGGGGAGCTGTTTTTT.

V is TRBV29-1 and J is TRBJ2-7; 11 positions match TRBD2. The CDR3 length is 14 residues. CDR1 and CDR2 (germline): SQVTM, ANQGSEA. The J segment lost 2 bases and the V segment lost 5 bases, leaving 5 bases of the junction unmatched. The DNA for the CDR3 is TGCAGCGTTCAAACTAGCGGGAGAACCTACGAGCAGTACTTC. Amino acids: CSVQTSGRTYEQYF.

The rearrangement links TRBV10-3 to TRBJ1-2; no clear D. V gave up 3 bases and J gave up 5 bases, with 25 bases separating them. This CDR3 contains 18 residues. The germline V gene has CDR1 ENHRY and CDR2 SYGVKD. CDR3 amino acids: CAISETVLGLKGRYGYTF. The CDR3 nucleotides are TGTGCCATCAGTGAAACCGTCCTAGGACTGAAGGGCCGTTATGGCTACACCTTC.

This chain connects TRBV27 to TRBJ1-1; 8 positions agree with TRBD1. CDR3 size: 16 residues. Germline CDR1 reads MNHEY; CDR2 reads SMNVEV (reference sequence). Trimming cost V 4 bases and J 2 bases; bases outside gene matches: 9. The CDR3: CASSSRPTGANTEAFF. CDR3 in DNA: TGTGCCAGCAGTTCCAGACCGACAGGGGCCAACACTGAAGCTTTCTTT.

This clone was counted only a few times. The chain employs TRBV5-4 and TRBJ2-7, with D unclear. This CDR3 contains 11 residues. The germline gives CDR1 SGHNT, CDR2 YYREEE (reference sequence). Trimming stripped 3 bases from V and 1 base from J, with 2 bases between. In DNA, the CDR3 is TGTGCCAGCAGCTCTTCCTACGAGCAGTACTTC. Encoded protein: CASSSSYEQYF.

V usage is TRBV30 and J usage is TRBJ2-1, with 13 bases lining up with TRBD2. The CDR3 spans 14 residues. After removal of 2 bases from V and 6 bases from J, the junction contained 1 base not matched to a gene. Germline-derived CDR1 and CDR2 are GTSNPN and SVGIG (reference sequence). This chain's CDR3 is CAWSRTSGSNEQFF. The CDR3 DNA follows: TGTGCCTGGAGTAGGACTAGCGGGAGCAATGAGCAGTTCTTC.

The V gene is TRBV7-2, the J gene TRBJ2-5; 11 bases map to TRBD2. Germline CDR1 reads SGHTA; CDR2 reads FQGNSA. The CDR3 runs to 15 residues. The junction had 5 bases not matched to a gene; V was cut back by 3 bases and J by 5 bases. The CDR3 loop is CASSFTSGSSETQYF. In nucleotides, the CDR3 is TGTGCCAGCAGCTTTACTAGCGGGAGTTCTGAGACCCAGTACTTC. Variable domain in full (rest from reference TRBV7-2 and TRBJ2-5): GAGVSQSPSNKVTEKGKDVELRCDPISGHTALYWYRQSLGQGLEFLIYFQGNSAPDKSGLPSDRFSAERTGGSVSTLTIQRTQQEDSAVYLCASSFTSGSSETQYFGPGTRLLVL.

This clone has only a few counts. CDR3 coding DNA: TGTGCCAGCAGCTCCCGGTACAGGGGGGGTGAGCAGTTCTTC. Translating gives CASSSRYRGGEQFF. The chain recombines TRBV11-3 with TRBJ2-1; tentatively, D is TRBD1 (8 bases). V was trimmed by 4 bases and J by 9 bases, leaving 16 bases between them. The CDR3 totals 14 residues. Germline CDR1 is SGHNT and CDR2 is YENEEA.

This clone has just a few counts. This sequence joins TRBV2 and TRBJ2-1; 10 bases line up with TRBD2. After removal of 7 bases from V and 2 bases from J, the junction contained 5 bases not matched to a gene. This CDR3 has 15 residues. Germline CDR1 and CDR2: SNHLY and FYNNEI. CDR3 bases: TGTGCCAGCATGAAAGCGGGGGGGACCTACAATGAGCAGTTCTTC. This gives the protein CASMKAGGTYNEQFF.

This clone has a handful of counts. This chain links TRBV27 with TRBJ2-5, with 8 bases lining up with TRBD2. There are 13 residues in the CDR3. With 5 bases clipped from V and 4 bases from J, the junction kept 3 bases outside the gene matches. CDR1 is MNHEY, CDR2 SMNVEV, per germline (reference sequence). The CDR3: CASSGLAGETQYF. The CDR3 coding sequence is TGTGCCAGCAGTGGCCTAGCGGGAGAGACCCAGTACTTC.

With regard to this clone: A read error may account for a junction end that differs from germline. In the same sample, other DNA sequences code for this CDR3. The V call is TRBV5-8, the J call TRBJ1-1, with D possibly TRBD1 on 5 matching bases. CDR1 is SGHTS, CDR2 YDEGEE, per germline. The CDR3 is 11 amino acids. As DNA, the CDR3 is TGTGCCAGCAGCCCGGACACAGAAGCCTTCTTT. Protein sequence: CASSPDTEAFF.

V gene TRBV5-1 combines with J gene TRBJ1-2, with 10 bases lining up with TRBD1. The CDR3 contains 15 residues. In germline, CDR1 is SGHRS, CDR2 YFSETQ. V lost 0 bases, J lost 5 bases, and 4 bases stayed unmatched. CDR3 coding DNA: TGCGCCAGCAGCTTGGGACAGGGGGCTGAGTATGGCTACACCTTC. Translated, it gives CASSLGQGAEYGYTF.

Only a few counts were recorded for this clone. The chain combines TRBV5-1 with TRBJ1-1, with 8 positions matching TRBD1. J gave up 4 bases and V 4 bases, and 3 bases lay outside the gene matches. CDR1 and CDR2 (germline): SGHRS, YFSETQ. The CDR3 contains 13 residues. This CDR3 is CASSPQGVTEAFF. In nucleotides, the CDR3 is TGCGCCAGCAGCCCACAGGGGGTCACTGAAGCTTTCTTT.

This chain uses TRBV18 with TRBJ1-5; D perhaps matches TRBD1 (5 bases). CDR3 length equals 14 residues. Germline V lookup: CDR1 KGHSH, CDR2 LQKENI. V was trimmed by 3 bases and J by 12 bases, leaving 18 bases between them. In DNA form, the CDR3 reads TGTGCCAGCTCACCCCAGGGTGGGGCAGGTATCCAGCATTTT. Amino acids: CASSPQGGAGIQHF.

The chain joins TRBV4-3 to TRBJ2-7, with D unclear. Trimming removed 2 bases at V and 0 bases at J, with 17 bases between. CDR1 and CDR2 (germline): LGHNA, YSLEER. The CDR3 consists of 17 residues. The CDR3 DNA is TGCGCCAGCAGCCAATCGTATCCGGCAGGCCCCTCCTACGAGCAGTACTTC. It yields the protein CASSQSYPAGPSYEQYF.